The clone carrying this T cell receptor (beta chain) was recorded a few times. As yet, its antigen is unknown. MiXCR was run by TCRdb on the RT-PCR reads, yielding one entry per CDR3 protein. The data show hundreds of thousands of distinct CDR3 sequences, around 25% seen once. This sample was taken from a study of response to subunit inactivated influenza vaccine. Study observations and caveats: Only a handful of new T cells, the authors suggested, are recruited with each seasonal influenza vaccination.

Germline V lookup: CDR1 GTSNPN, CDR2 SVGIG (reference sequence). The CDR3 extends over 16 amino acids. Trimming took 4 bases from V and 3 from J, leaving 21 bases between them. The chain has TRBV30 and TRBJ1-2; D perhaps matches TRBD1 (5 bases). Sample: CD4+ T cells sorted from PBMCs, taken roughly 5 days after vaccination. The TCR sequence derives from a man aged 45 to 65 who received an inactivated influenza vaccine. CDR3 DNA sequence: TGTGCCTGGATAGGGAAGGGCCAAGGGGAGGACTATGGCTACACCTTC. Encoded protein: CAWIGKGQGEDYGYTF.